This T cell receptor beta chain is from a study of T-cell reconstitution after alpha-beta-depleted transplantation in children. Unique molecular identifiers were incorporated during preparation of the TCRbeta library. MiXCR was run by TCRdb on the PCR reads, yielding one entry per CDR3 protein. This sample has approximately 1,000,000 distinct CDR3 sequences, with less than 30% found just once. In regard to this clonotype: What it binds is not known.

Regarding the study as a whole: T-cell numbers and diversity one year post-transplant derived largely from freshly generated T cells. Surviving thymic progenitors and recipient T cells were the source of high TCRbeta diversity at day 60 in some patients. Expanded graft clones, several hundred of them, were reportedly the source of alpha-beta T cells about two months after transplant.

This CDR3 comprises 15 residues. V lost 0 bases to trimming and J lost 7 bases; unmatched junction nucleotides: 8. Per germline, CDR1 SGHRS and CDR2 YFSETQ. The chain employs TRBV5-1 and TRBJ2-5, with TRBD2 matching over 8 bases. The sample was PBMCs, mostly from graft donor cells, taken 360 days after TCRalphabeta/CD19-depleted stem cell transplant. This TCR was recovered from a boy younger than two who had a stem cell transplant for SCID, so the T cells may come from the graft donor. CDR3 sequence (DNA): TGCGCCAGCAGCTTGGAGCGGGGGAAGGTGGTGACCCAGTACTTC. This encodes CASSLERGKVVTQYF. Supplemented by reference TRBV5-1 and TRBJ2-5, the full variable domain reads KAGVTQTPRYLIKTRGQQVTLSCSPISGHRSVSWYQQTPGQGLQFLFEYFSETQRNKGNFPGRFSGRQFSNSRSEMNVSTLELGDSALYLCASSLERGKVVTQYFGPGTRLLVL.